The 28 T cell receptor beta chains below come from one sample, sequenced in a study of shared clonotypes between healthy human individuals. Sequencing was performed with immunoSEQ multiplex PCR; in TCRdb, only in-frame clones are kept and a portion is missing. The data hold about 1.9 million clones, with roughly 95% observed a single time. Naive CD8 cells were CD45RO-negative, positively selected for CCR7, excluding terminally differentiated effector memory CD45RA+ cells. Sequenced: naive CD8+ T cells from PBMCs. Source of these receptors: a man aged 18 to 29 in good health. Some clones in this sample may be carry-over from other donors' samples.

The rearrangement links TRBV28 to TRBJ1-4; maybe TRBD1 (6 bases). Germline V lookup: CDR1 MDHEN, CDR2 SYDVKM. CDR3 size: 15 residues. Trimming removed 2 bases from V and 7 bases from J, with 14 bases in between. The CDR3 reads CASSLLRGGGEKLFF. The CDR3 DNA is TGTGCCAGCAGTTTACTGCGAGGGGGGGGTGAAAAACTGTTTTTT.

The chain uses TRBV15 and TRBJ1-1, with D hard to call. The V end lost 2 bases, the J end lost 4 bases, and 8 bases lay between the germline ends. The germline CDR1 and CDR2 sequences are LNHNV and YYDKDF (reference sequence). The CDR3 spans 13 residues. As DNA, the CDR3 is TGTGCCACCAGCAGAACCCCCCCCACTGAAGCTTTCTTT. It yields the protein CATSRTPPTEAFF.

The CDR3 DNA reads as TGCGCCAGCAGCCCATCGTCTACAGGGGGCAATGAGCAGTTCTTC. Encoded protein: CASSPSSTGGNEQFF. The V and J genes are TRBV4-1 and TRBJ2-1; 8 nucleotides agree with TRBD1. V gave up 4 bases and J gave up 6 bases; unmatched junction bases: 8. Germline V gene sequence: CDR1 MGHRA, CDR2 YSYEKL. The CDR3 has 15 amino acids.

V and J are TRBV30 and TRBJ2-7; D gene uncertain. This CDR3 has 13 amino acids. V gave up 0 bases and J gave up 6 bases, with 12 bases separating them. In germline, CDR1 is GTSNPN, CDR2 SVGIG (reference sequence). For the CDR3, the DNA is TGTGCCTGGAGTGTTACTGACATCGGCGAGCAGTACTTC. As protein: CAWSVTDIGEQYF.

The chain combines TRBV9 with TRBJ2-1; 14 bases align to TRBD2. Germline values: CDR1 SGDLS, CDR2 YYNGEE. The CDR3 has 19 residues. Unmatched junction bases numbered 14, after V lost 3 bases and J lost 6 bases. CDR3 sequence: CASSASRTSGRRRGNEQFF. The CDR3 nucleotides are TGTGCCAGCAGCGCCTCCCGGACTAGCGGGAGGCGGCGGGGCAATGAGCAGTTCTTC.

Points on this clone: An end of the junction does not agree with germline; a read error may underlie this. The J gene is TRBJ2-2, the V gene TRBV14, with D tentatively TRBD2 (6 bases). The CDR3 loop spans 17 amino acids. CDR1 and CDR2 (germline): SGHDN, FVKESK. The CDR3 region has the DNA TGTGCCAGCAGCCCTAGACGGGGGATTGTGGACACCGGGAAGCTGTTTTTT. Translating gives CASSPRRGIVDTGKLFF.

This clone occurred once. CDR3 protein: CASSPSAGGRLYEQYF. CDR3 DNA sequence: TGTGCCAGCAGTCCCTCTGCCGGCGGGAGGCTCTACGAGCAGTACTTC. The rearrangement uses TRBV27 and TRBJ2-7; 8 bases agree with TRBD2. Germline V gene sequence: CDR1 MNHEY, CDR2 SMNVEV (reference sequence). CDR3 length: 16 amino acids. V was pared by 5 bases and J by 3 bases, with 12 bases of the junction left unmatched.

This clone was detected once. The chain links TRBV9 to TRBJ1-1; the D gene is possibly TRBD1 (6 bases). V lost 1 base to trimming and J lost 1 base, with 14 bases between them. The germline V gene encodes CDR1 SGDLS and CDR2 YYNGEE. This CDR3 comprises 16 residues. The CDR3 spells CASSVQAGVKNTEAFF. CDR3 coding DNA: TGTGCCAGCAGCGTACAGGCAGGGGTTAAGAACACTGAAGCTTTCTTT.

The rearrangement uses TRBV28 and TRBJ2-2; 10 bases line up with TRBD2. This CDR3 has 18 amino acids. Trimming took 6 bases from V and 1 from J; bases not matched to a gene: 11. In germline, CDR1 is MDHEN, CDR2 SYDVKM. CDR3 protein: CASSNTRGLAENTGELFF. For the CDR3, the DNA is TGTGCCAGCAGCAACACCCGTGGACTAGCGGAGAACACCGGGGAGCTGTTTTTT.

This CDR3 is CASTRGSVGAGELFF. DNA of the CDR3: TGTGCCAGCACCCGAGGAAGTGTCGGCGCCGGGGAGCTGTTTTTT. The chain recombines TRBV14 with TRBJ2-2; D ambiguous. This CDR3 contains 15 residues. From germline, CDR1 is SGHDN and CDR2 FVKESK. Trimming pared 7 bases from V and 6 bases from J, leaving 18 bases between.

This clone was observed a handful of times. This chain joins TRBV19 and TRBJ2-2, with 8 nucleotides matching TRBD2. From germline, CDR1 is LNHDA and CDR2 SQIVND (reference sequence). The CDR3 is 16 residues long. The ends lost 8 bases at V and 4 bases at J; junction bases unmatched: 12. The CDR3 is CASSPSGSPFTGELFF. CDR3 sequence (DNA): TGTGCCAGTTCCCCGAGCGGGAGCCCCTTCACCGGGGAGCTGTTTTTT. Full variable domain (outside the CDR3, taken from reference TRBV19 and TRBJ2-2): DGGITQSPKYLFRKEGQNVTLSCEQNLNHDAMYWYRQDPGQGLRLIYYSQIVNDFQKGDIAEGYSVSREKKESFPLTVTSAQKNPTAFYLCASSPSGSPFTGELFFGEGSRLTVL.

V and J are TRBV6-1 and TRBJ2-5; 7 nucleotides align to TRBD1. This CDR3 is built from 14 residues. Per germline, CDR1 MNHNS and CDR2 SASEGT. V dropped 3 bases and J dropped 5; count of bases not matched to a gene: 6. DNA of the CDR3: TGTGCCAGCAGTGATTGGGGGACAGATGAGACCCAGTACTTC. Translated, it gives CASSDWGTDETQYF.

The V gene is TRBV4-1, the J gene TRBJ1-5, with D hard to call. Germline-derived CDR1 and CDR2 are MGHRA and YSYEKL. V was cut by 3 bases and J by 0 bases, with 15 bases left in between. The length of the CDR3 is 17 residues. CDR3 sequence reads: CASSQDKMIFSNQPQHF. The DNA of the CDR3 is TGCGCCAGCAGCCAGGATAAGATGATTTTTAGCAATCAGCCCCAGCATTTT.

This chain uses TRBV18 with TRBJ2-7; D not resolved. V was cut by 6 bases and J by 0 bases, with 12 bases left in between. This CDR3 has 14 residues. CDR1 is KGHSH, CDR2 LQKENI, per germline. The CDR3 nucleotides are TGTGCCAGCTCCCCGGCGGAGATCTCCTACGAGCAGTACTTC. This codes for CASSPAEISYEQYF.

As for this clone: Sequence at one end of the junction differs from germline and may be a read error. The chain couples TRBV6-6 to TRBJ1-2, with D possibly matching TRBD1 (6 bases). CDR1 and CDR2 from the germline V gene are MNHNY and SVGAGI (reference sequence). The length of the CDR3 is 15 residues. CDR3 DNA: TGTGCCAGCAGTAACTCACAGGGAAGTTCCTCTGGCTACACCTTC. Protein: CASSNSQGSSSGYTF.

This chain joins TRBV4-1 and TRBJ2-5; the D gene is possibly TRBD2 (6 bases). The DNA end is a closer match to TRBJ2-7, so the J assignment may be wrong. Germline V CDR1 and CDR2: MGHRA, YSYEKL. The CDR3 extends over 14 amino acids. CDR3 protein: CASSENIGSYEQYF. The CDR3 DNA follows: TGCGCCAGCAGCGAGAATATCGGGAGCTACGAGCAGTACTTC.

As for this clone: Other DNA sequences in this sample translate to the same CDR3. This chain links TRBV5-1 with TRBJ1-1; D gene uncertain. CDR3 length: 14 residues. Germline-derived CDR1 and CDR2 are SGHRS and YFSETQ. V dropped 0 bases and J dropped 0 bases, with 6 bases sitting between them. CDR3 DNA sequence: TGCGCCAGCAGCTTGGTTGGGGTGAACACTGAAGCTTTCTTT. Translated: CASSLVGVNTEAFF.

This clone appeared once. The V call is TRBV29-1, the J call TRBJ2-5; D gene ambiguous. Germline CDR1 and CDR2: SQVTM and ANQGSEA. Trimming left V 4 bases short and J 5 bases short, with 14 bases between. This CDR3 region has 13 residues. The CDR3 spells CSVVISSQETQYF. DNA for the CDR3: TGCAGCGTTGTCATTTCTTCTCAGGAGACCCAGTACTTC. Filled out from reference TRBV29-1 and TRBJ2-5, the complete variable domain reads SAVISQKPSRDICQRGTSLTIQCQVDSQVTMMFWYRQQPGQSLTLIATANQGSEATYESGFVIDKFPISRPNLTFSTLTVSNMSPEDSSIYLCSVVISSQETQYFGPGTRLLVL.

The CDR3 loop reads CASSLRELRNTGELFF. The CDR3, as DNA: TGTGCCAGCAGTTTAAGGGAGCTGAGGAACACCGGGGAGCTGTTTTTT. The chain recombines TRBV28 with TRBJ2-2, with D possibly TRBD2 on 5 matching bases. Germline CDR1 reads MDHEN; CDR2 reads SYDVKM. Trimming removed 2 bases at V and 1 base at J, with 11 bases between. This CDR3 spans 16 amino acids.

The genes are TRBV27 and TRBJ2-2, with a tentative D call TRBD2 (5 bases). Germline CDR1 is MNHEY and CDR2 is SMNVEV (reference sequence). The CDR3 extends over 12 amino acids. The V gene lost 6 bases and the J gene lost 6 bases, with 8 bases spanning the gap. CDR3 residues: CASSHGAGELFF. Here the CDR3 DNA reads TGTGCCAGCAGCCACGGGGCCGGGGAGCTGTTTTTT.

The gene calls are TRBV7-6 and TRBJ1-2, with TRBD1 matching 10 bases. Germline assignment: CDR1 SGHVS and CDR2 FNYEAQ. The V segment lost 6 bases and the J segment 4 bases; nucleotides outside the gene matches: 14. The CDR3 loop spans 17 amino acids. The CDR3 nucleotides are TGTGCCAGCAGGATCCGGGACAGGGGTACAGGAAGCTATGGCTACACCTTC. Translating it yields CASRIRDRGTGSYGYTF.

This chain joins TRBV11-3 and TRBJ2-5, with D hard to call. The CDR3 contains 16 residues. CDR1 and CDR2 from the germline V gene are SGHNT and YENEEA. The ends were cut back, 4 bases at V and 3 bases at J, with 18 bases in the middle. The DNA of the CDR3 is TGTGCCAGCAGCTCGGGCCCTGGGGTCGAAAAAGAGACCCAGTACTTC. Protein: CASSSGPGVEKETQYF. The complete variable domain, with remaining parts taken from reference TRBV11-3 and TRBJ2-5, reads EAGVVQSPRYKIIEKKQPVAFWCNPISGHNTLYWYLQNLGQGPELLIRYENEEAVDDSQLPKDRFSAERLKGVDSTLKIQPAELGDSAVYLCASSSGPGVEKETQYFGPGTRLLVL.

CDR3 DNA sequence: TGTGCCAGCAGCCCGCGGGCAGGGGCCACCGGGGAGCTGTTTTTT. Translating it yields CASSPRAGATGELFF. The chain links TRBV7-9 to TRBJ2-2, with D possibly matching TRBD1 (6 bases). Looked up from germline, CDR1 is SEHNR and CDR2 is FQNEAQ (reference sequence). V was shortened by 5 bases and J by 4 bases, with 14 bases between the two germline ends. CDR3 length: 15 amino acids.

The CDR3 spells CASIKGGEAFF. The DNA for the CDR3 is TGTGCCAGCATAAAAGGGGGTGAAGCTTTCTTT. V is TRBV27 and J is TRBJ1-1; tentatively, D is TRBD1 (6 bases). The V gene lost 7 bases and the J gene lost 7 bases, with 10 bases spanning the gap. Germline V gene data show CDR1 as MNHEY and CDR2 as SMNVEV (reference sequence). This CDR3 is built from 11 residues.

This chain joins TRBV6-5 and TRBJ2-5; no firm D call. The end of the DNA fits TRBJ2-7 better, so the J call may be wrong. Germline loops: CDR1 MNHEY, CDR2 SVGAGI. This CDR3 has 15 residues. CDR3 amino acids: CASSYSNVRPHEQYF. Here the CDR3 DNA reads TGTGCCAGCAGTTACTCGAACGTCAGGCCCCACGAGCAGTACTTC.

The chain's CDR3 is CASSPEQSTDTQYF. CDR3 DNA sequence: TGTGCCAGCTCCCCGGAACAGAGCACAGATACGCAGTATTTT. This rearrangement joins TRBV18 to TRBJ2-3; D remains ambiguous. The V end lost 6 bases, the J end lost 0 bases, and 10 bases lay between the germline ends. The CDR3 has 14 amino acids. Per the germline V gene, CDR1 is KGHSH and CDR2 is LQKENI.

The V gene is TRBV7-3, the J gene TRBJ2-7; the D gene could be TRBD1 or TRBD2 (5 bases each). The CDR3 is made up of 15 amino acids. Germline values: CDR1 SGHTA, CDR2 FQGTGA. Trimming pared 7 bases from V and 2 bases from J, leaving 18 bases between. CDR3 sequence reads: CASTQAEGTPYEQYF. The DNA for the CDR3 is TGTGCCAGCACACAAGCAGAGGGGACCCCCTACGAGCAGTACTTC.

The rearrangement joins TRBV27 to TRBJ2-7, with TRBD1 identical over 7 bases. Germline V gene sequence: CDR1 MNHEY, CDR2 SMNVEV (reference sequence). CDR3 size: 14 residues. After removal of 2 bases from V and 2 bases from J, the junction contained 3 bases not matched to a gene. The CDR3 region has the DNA TGTGCCAGCAGTTTAGACGGGACAGCCTACGAGCAGTACTTC. It is translated as CASSLDGTAYEQYF.